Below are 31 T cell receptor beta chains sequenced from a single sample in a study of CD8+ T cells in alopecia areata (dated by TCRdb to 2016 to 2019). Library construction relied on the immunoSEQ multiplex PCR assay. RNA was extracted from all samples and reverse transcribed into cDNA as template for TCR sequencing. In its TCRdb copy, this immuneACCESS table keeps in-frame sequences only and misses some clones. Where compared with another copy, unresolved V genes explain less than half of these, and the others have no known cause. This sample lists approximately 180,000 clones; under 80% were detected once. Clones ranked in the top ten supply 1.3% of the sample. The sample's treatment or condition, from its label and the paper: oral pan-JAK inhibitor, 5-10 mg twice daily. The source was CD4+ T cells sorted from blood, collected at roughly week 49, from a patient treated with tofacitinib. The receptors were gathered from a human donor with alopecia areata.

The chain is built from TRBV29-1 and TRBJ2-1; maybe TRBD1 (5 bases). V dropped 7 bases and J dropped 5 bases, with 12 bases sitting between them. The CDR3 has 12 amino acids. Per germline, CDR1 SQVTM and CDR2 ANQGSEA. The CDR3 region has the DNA TGCAGCGCCCGGTTAGGGGACAATGAGCAGTTCTTC. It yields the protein CSARLGDNEQFF.

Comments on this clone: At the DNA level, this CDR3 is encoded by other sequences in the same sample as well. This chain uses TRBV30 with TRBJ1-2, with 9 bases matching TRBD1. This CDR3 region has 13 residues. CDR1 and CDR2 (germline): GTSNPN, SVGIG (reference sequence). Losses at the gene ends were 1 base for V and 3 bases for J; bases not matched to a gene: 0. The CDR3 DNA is TGTGCCTGGAGTGGACAGGGGGACTATGGCTACACCTTC. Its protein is CAWSGQGDYGYTF.

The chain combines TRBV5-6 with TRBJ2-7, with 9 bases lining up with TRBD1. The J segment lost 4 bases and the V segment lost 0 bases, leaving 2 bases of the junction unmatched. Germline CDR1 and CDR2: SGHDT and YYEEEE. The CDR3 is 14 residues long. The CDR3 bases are TGTGCCAGCAGCTTGGTTGGGACAGGGTACGAGCAGTACTTC. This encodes CASSLVGTGYEQYF.

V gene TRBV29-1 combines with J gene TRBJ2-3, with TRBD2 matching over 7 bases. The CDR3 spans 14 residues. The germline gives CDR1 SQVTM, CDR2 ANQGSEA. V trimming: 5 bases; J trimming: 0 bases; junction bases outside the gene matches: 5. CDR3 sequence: CSVSKRGSTDTQYF. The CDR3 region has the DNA TGCAGCGTTAGTAAGCGGGGTAGCACAGATACGCAGTATTTT.

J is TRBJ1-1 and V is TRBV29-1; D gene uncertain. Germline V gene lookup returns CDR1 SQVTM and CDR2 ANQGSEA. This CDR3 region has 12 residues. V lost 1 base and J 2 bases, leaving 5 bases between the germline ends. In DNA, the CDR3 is TGCAGCGTTGAAGGGATTAACACTGAAGCTTTCTTT. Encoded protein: CSVEGINTEAFF.

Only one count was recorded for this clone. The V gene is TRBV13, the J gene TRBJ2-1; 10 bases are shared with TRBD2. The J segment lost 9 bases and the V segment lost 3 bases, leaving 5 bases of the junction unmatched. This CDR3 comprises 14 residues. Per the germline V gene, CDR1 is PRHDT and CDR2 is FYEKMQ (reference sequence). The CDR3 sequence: CASSFLASGSEQFF. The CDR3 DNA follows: TGTGCCAGCAGCTTTTTGGCTAGCGGGAGTGAGCAGTTCTTC.

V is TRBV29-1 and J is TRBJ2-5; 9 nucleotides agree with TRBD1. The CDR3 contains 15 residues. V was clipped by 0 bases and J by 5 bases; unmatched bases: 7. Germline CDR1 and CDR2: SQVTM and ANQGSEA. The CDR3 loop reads CSVEDLQGARETQYF. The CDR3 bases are TGCAGCGTTGAAGACCTACAGGGGGCGAGGGAGACCCAGTACTTC.

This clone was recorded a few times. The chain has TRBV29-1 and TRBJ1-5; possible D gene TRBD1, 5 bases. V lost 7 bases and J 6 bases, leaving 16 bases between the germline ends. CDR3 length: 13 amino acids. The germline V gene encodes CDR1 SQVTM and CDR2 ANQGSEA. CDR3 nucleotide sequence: TGCAGCGCTACGGGGACCTCGGGTCAGCCCCAGCATTTT. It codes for CSATGTSGQPQHF.

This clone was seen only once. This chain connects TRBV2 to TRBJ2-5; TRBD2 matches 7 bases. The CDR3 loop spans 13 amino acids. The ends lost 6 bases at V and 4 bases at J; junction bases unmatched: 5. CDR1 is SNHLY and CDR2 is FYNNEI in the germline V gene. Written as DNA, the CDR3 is TGTGCCAGCAGCCTGACTAGCACAGAGACCCAGTACTTC. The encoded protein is CASSLTSTETQYF.

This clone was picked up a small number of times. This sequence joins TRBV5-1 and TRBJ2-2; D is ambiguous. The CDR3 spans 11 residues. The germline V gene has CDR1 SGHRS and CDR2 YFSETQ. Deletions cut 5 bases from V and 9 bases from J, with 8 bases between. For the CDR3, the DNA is TGCGCCAGCAGATCCGCCCGGGAGCTGTTTTTT. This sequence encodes CASRSARELFF.

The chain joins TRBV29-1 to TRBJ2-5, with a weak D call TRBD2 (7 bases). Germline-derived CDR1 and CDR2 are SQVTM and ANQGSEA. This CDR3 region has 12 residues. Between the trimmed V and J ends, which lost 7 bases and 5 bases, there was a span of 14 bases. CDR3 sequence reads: CSGLARGETQYF. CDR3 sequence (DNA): TGCAGCGGACTAGCCAGGGGTGAGACCCAGTACTTC.

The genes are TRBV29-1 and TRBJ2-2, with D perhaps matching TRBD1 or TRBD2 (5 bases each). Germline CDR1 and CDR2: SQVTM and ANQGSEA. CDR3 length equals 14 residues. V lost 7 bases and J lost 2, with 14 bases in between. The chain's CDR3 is CSASGTSNTGELFF. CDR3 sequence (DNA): TGCAGCGCATCCGGGACGAGTAACACCGGGGAGCTGTTTTTT.

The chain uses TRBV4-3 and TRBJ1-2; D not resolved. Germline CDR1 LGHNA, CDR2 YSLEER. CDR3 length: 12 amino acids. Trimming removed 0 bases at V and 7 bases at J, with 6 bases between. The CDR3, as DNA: TGCGCCAGCAGCCAAGAGGGAGCTGGCTACACCTTC. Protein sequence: CASSQEGAGYTF.

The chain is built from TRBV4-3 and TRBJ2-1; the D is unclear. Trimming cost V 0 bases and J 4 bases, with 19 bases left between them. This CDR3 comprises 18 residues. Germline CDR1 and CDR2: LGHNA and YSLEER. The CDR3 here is CASSQEWTQEQLYNEQFF. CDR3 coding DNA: TGCGCCAGCAGCCAAGAGTGGACGCAGGAACAACTTTACAATGAGCAGTTCTTC.

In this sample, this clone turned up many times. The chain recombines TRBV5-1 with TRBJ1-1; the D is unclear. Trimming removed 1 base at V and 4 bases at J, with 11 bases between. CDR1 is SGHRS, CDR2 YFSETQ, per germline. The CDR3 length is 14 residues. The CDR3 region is CASSLRGSGTEAFF. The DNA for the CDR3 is TGCGCCAGCAGCTTGCGGGGAAGTGGCACTGAAGCTTTCTTT.

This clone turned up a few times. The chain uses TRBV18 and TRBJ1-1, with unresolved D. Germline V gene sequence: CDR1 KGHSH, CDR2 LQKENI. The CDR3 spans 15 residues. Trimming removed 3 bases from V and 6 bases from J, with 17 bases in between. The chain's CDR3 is CASSPWAAEHSEAFF. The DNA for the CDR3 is TGTGCCAGCTCACCCTGGGCAGCCGAACACTCTGAAGCTTTCTTT. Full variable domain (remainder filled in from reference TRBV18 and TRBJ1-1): NAGVMQNPRHLVRRRGQEARLRCSPMKGHSHVYWYRQLPEEGLKFMVYLQKENIIDESGMPKERFSAEFPKEGPSILRIQQVVRGDSAAYFCASSPWAAEHSEAFFGQGTRLTVV.

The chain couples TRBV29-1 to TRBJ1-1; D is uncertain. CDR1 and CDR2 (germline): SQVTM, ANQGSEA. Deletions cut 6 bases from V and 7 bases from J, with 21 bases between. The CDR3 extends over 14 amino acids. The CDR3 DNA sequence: TGCAGCGTGGGTAAAGTCGGATTAGATGGTGAAGCTTTCTTT. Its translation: CSVGKVGLDGEAFF.

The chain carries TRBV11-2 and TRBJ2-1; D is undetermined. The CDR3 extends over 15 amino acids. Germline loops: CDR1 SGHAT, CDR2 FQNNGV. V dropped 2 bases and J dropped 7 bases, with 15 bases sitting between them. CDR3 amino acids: CASSLNLGMWNEQFF. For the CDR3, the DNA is TGTGCCAGCAGCTTAAATCTGGGTATGTGGAATGAGCAGTTCTTC.

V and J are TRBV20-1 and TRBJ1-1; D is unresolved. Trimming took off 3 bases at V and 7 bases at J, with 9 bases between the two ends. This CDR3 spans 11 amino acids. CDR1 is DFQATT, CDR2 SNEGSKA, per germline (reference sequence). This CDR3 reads CSASDGSEAFF. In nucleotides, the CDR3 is TGCAGTGCTAGTGACGGGAGTGAAGCTTTCTTT.

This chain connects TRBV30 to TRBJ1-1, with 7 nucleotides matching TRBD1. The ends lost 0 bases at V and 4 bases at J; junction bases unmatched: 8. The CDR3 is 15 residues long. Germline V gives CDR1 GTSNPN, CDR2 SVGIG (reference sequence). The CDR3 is CAWSVRDRNITEAFF. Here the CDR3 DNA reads TGTGCCTGGAGTGTACGGGACAGAAATATCACTGAAGCTTTCTTT.

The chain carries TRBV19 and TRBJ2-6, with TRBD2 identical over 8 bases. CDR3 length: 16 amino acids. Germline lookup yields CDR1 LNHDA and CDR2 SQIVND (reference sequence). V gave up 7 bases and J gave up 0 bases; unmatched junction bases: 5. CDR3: CASNVAGSSGANVLTF. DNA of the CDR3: TGTGCCAGTAACGTAGCGGGGAGCTCTGGGGCCAACGTCCTGACTTTC.

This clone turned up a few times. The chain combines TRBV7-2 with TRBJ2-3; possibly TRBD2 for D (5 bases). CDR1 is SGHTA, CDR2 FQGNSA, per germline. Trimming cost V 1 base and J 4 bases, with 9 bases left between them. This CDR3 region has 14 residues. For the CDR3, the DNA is TGTGCCAGCAGCTTAGATCGAGCGGCAGATACGCAGTATTTT. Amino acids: CASSLDRAADTQYF.

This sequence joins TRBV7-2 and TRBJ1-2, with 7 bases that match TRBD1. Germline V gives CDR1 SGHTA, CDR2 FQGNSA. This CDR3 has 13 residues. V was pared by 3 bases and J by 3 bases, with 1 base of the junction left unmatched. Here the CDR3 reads CASSFDRDYGYTF. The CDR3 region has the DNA TGTGCCAGCAGCTTTGACAGGGACTATGGCTACACCTTC.

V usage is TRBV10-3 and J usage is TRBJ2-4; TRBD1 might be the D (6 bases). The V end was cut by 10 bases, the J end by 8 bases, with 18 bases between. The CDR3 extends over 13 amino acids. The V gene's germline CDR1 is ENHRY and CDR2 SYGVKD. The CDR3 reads CATQQTGSDIQYF. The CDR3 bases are TGTGCCACACAACAGACAGGATCGGACATTCAGTACTTC.

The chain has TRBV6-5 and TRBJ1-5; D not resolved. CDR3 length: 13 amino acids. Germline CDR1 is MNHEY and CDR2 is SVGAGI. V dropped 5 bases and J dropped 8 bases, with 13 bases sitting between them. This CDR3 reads CASSDRAGEPQHF. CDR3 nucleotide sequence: TGTGCCAGCAGTGACCGCGCCGGAGAGCCCCAGCATTTT.

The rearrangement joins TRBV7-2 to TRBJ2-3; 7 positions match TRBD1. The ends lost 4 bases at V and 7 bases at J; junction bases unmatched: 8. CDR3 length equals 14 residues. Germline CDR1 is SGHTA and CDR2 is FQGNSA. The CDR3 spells CASSSGQTVYTQYF. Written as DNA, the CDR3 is TGTGCCAGCAGCTCGGGACAGACTGTCTATACGCAGTATTTT.

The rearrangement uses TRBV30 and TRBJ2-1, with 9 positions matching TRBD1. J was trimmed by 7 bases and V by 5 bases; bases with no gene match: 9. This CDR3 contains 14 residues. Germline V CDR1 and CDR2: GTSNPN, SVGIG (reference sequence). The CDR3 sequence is CAWQTGTGRNEQFF. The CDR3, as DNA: TGTGCCTGGCAAACCGGGACAGGGCGAAATGAGCAGTTCTTC.

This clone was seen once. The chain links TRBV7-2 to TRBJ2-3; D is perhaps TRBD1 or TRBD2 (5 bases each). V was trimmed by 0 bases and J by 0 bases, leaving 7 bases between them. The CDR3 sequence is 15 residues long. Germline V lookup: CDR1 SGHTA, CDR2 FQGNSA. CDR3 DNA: TGTGCCAGCAGCTTAGCCGGGGCGAGCACAGATACGCAGTATTTT. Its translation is CASSLAGASTDTQYF.

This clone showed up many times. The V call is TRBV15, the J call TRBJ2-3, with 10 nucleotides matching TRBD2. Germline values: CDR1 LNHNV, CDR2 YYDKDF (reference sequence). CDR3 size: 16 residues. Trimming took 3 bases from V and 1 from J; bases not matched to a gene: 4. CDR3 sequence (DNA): TGTGCCACCAGCAGGCGGAGCGGGGGGGGCACAGATACGCAGTATTTT. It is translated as CATSRRSGGGTDTQYF.

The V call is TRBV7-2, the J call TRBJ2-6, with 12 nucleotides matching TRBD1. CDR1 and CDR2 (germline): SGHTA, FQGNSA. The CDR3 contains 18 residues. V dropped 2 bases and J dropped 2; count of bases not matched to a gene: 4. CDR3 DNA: TGTGCCAGCAGCTTAAGTGGGACAGGGGGCGCTGGGGCCAACGTCCTGACTTTC. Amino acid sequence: CASSLSGTGGAGANVLTF.

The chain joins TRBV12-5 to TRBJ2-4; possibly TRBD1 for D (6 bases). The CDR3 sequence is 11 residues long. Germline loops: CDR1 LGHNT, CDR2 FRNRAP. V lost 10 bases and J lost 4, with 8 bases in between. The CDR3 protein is CATGQKNIQYF. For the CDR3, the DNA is TGTGCTACAGGACAGAAAAACATTCAGTACTTC.